The sequence of this TCR beta chain was determined in a study of shared T cell receptors in the human thymus. V lost 4 bases, J lost 7 bases, and 9 bases stayed unmatched. Germline CDR1 SGHRS, CDR2 YFSETQ. CDR3 length equals 14 residues. Produced via immunoSEQ multiplex PCR; TCRdb's table is partial and in-frame only. The sample includes roughly 550,000 clones, around three quarters seen only once; the top ten take more than 0.01%. This same sample was also taken into another study, of human thymus T cells. From that report: Donor material was obtained from healthy Finnish infants undergoing corrective surgery for congenital heart defects. Thymus specimens were resections from corrective heart surgery. It looked as if thymic and blood repertoires used V and J genes in a biased way. Related studies noted strongly shared thymic repertoires across unrelated people.

The sample consisted of thymocytes. This receptor was identified in a boy under three years old with a congenital heart defect. The chain is built from TRBV5-1 and TRBJ1-1, with 8 bases fitting TRBD1. CDR3 nucleotides: TGCGCCAGCAGCCCGGGACAGGCCCCCCATGAAGCTTTCTTT. It specifies CASSPGQAPHEAFF.